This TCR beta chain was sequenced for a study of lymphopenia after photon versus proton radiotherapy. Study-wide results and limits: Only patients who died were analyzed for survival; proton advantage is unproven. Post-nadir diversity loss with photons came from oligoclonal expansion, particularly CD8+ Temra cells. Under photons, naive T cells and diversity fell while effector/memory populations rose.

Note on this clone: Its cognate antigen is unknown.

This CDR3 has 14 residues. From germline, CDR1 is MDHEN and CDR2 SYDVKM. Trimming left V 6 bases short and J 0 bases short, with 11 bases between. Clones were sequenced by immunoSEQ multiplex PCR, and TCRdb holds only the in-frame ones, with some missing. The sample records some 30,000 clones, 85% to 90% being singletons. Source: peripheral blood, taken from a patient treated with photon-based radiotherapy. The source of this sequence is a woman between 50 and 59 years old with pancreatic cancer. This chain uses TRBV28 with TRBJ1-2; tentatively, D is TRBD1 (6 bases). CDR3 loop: CASSPGTPNYGYTF. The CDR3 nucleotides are TGTGCCAGCAGCCCCGGGACACCTAACTATGGCTACACCTTC.